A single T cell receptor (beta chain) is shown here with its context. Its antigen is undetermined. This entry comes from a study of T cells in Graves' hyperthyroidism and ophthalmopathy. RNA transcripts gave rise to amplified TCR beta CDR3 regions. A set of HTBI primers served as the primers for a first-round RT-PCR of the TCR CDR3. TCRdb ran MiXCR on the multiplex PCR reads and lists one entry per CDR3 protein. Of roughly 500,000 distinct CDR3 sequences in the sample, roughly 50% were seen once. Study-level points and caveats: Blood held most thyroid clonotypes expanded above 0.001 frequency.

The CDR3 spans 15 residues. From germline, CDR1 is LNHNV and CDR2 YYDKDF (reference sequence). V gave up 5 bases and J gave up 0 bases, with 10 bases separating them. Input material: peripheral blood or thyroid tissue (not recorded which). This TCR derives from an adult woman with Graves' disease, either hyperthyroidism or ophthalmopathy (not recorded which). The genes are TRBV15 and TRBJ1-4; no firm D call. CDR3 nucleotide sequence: TGTGCCACCAGCGGCTCAGGCGCAACTAATGAAAAACTGTTTTTT. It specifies CATSGSGATNEKLFF.